This TCR beta chain was observed in a study of blood T cells in healthy people across ages. The CDR3 totals 15 residues. CDR1 SGHTA and CDR2 FQGNSA come from the germline V gene. A sample-barcoded 5' primer and a J-beta primer mix were used in a second PCR of about 7 to 12 cycles. TCRdb recomputed calls from the 5' RACE reads with MiXCR, one row per CDR3 protein. The sample includes 540,000 or so distinct CDR3 sequences, nearly 25% seen only once; the top ten take less than 9%. This clonotype has only a few counts. The junction and the germline gene differ at one end; a read error may be behind it. The data also belong to a second study, concerning T cells of mothers and their children. In that study: Using the M1S primer, the second PCR added sample barcodes along with 2-4 random nucleotides.

This clonotype was obtained from a boy between 10 and 17 years old in good health. The source material was blood. The rearrangement joins TRBV7-2 to TRBJ2-7, with D possibly matching TRBD1 (5 bases). The DNA of the CDR3 is TGTGCCAGTAGCTTAGGCAGGGTAGTCTCCTACGAGCAGTACTTC. This codes for CASSLGRVVSYEQYF.